The next 12 T cell receptor beta chains were all read from a single sample in a study of CD8 T cells in Susac syndrome. With random hexamers, 0.5 to 1 ug RNA was reverse transcribed. Using its own MiXCR run on the immunoSEQ multiplex PCR reads, TCRdb lists one record per CDR3 protein. The profile shows approximately 260,000 distinct CDR3 sequences, 90% to 96% of them singletons. Material: CD4+ T cells from PBMCs. These receptors all come from a human donor with Susac syndrome.

This chain links TRBV20-1 with TRBJ2-4; no firm D call. The germline V gene has CDR1 DFQATT and CDR2 SNEGSKA (reference sequence). V was trimmed by 0 bases and J by 1 base, leaving 10 bases between them. This CDR3 region has 15 residues. CDR3 sequence: CSARDAYWAKNIQYF. Written as DNA, the CDR3 is TGCAGTGCTAGAGATGCTTACTGGGCCAAAAACATTCAGTACTTC.

The J gene is TRBJ1-5, the V gene TRBV29-1; tentative D call: TRBD1 (6 bases). Per germline, CDR1 SQVTM and CDR2 ANQGSEA. The V gene lost 6 bases and the J gene lost 5 bases, with 17 bases spanning the gap. The CDR3 consists of 14 residues. The DNA of the CDR3 is TGCAGCGTCCGCTTACAGGGTTCCCATCAGCCCCAGCATTTT. It yields the protein CSVRLQGSHQPQHF.

This chain uses TRBV12-3 or TRBV12-4 with TRBJ2-1, with D unclear. Deletions cut 10 bases from V and 1 base from J, with 11 bases between. The CDR3 sequence is 13 residues long. The CDR3 nucleotides read TGTGCCACGCGTACTACATCCTACAATGAGCAGTTCTTC. As protein: CATRTTSYNEQFF.

The chain links TRBV6-5 to TRBJ2-5; D is unresolved. With 6 bases removed from V and 1 base from J, the gap between germline ends came to 6 bases. The length of the CDR3 is 12 residues. Germline V gene sequence: CDR1 MNHEY, CDR2 SVGAGI. The CDR3 region has the DNA TGTGCCAGCAGGGCTACCCAAGAGACCCAGTACTTC. Protein product: CASRATQETQYF.

The V and J genes are TRBV20-1 and TRBJ1-5, with a weak D call TRBD1 (5 bases). This CDR3 is built from 12 residues. Germline CDR1 and CDR2: DFQATT and SNEGSKA (reference sequence). Trimming removed 3 bases at V and 6 bases at J, with 9 bases between. The CDR3 spells CSASGGGQPQHF. CDR3 DNA: TGCAGTGCTAGTGGGGGGGGTCAGCCCCAGCATTTT.

This chain uses TRBV7-3 with TRBJ2-7; D unresolved. The CDR3 has 15 amino acids. Trimming removed 3 bases at V and 6 bases at J, with 18 bases between. CDR1 is SGHTA, CDR2 FQGTGA, per germline. In nucleotides, the CDR3 is TGTGCCAGCAGCTTGACTGGGCAAGACTCTGGCGAGCAGTACTTC. It yields the protein CASSLTGQDSGEQYF.

The rearrangement joins TRBV11-2 to TRBJ2-1; weak D call: TRBD2 (5 bases). There are 12 residues in the CDR3. V lost 4 bases to trimming and J lost 15 bases, with 16 bases between them. Germline values: CDR1 SGHAT, CDR2 FQNNGV. The CDR3 is CASSSSLAEGFF. The CDR3 DNA reads TGTGCCAGCAGCTCATCCCTGGCTGAGGGGTTCTTC.

This chain connects TRBV9 to TRBJ1-1; TRBD1 agrees at 7 bases. Germline CDR1 SGDLS, CDR2 YYNGEE. This CDR3 comprises 14 residues. Unmatched junction bases numbered 4, after V lost 2 bases and J lost 3 bases. This CDR3 is CASSVTGFDTEAFF. The CDR3 DNA sequence: TGTGCCAGCAGCGTGACAGGGTTTGACACTGAAGCTTTCTTT.

The gene calls are TRBV29-1 and TRBJ1-5; 10 bases are shared with TRBD1. This CDR3 has 13 residues. CDR1 and CDR2 from the germline V gene are SQVTM and ANQGSEA. J was trimmed by 7 bases and V by 6 bases; bases with no gene match: 6. This chain's CDR3 is CSVRQGAEQPQHF. As DNA, the CDR3 is TGCAGCGTCCGACAGGGGGCGGAACAGCCCCAGCATTTT. The whole variable domain, remainder taken from reference TRBV29-1 and TRBJ1-5, is SAVISQKPSRDICQRGTSLTIQCQVDSQVTMMFWYRQQPGQSLTLIATANQGSEATYESGFVIDKFPISRPNLTFSTLTVSNMSPEDSSIYLCSVRQGAEQPQHFGDGTRLSIL.

V usage is TRBV20-1 and J usage is TRBJ2-3; possible D gene TRBD2, 5 bases. This CDR3 spans 13 amino acids. Between the trimmed V and J ends, which lost 4 bases and 8 bases, there was a span of 16 bases. The germline V gene encodes CDR1 DFQATT and CDR2 SNEGSKA (reference sequence). The CDR3 DNA reads as TGCAGTGCTATCCCCCTCCCGGAGGTTACGCAGTATTTT. Translated, it gives CSAIPLPEVTQYF.

The CDR3 sequence: CSVEWDAGTGYTF. Written as DNA, the CDR3 is TGCAGCGTTGAGTGGGACGCAGGAACTGGCTACACCTTC. J is TRBJ1-2 and V is TRBV29-1; weak D call: TRBD1 (5 bases). CDR3 length: 13 amino acids. Germline V gene sequence: CDR1 SQVTM, CDR2 ANQGSEA. The V end lost 3 bases, the J end lost 7 bases, and 15 bases lay between the germline ends.

The V gene is TRBV28, the J gene TRBJ1-4, with D perhaps TRBD1 (6 bases). This CDR3 spans 14 amino acids. Germline V gene lookup returns CDR1 MDHEN and CDR2 SYDVKM. Trimming took 6 bases from V and 7 from J, leaving 15 bases between them. CDR3 sequence reads: CASREQGGPEKLFF. The CDR3 DNA reads TGTGCCAGCAGGGAACAGGGTGGCCCTGAAAAACTGTTTTTT.